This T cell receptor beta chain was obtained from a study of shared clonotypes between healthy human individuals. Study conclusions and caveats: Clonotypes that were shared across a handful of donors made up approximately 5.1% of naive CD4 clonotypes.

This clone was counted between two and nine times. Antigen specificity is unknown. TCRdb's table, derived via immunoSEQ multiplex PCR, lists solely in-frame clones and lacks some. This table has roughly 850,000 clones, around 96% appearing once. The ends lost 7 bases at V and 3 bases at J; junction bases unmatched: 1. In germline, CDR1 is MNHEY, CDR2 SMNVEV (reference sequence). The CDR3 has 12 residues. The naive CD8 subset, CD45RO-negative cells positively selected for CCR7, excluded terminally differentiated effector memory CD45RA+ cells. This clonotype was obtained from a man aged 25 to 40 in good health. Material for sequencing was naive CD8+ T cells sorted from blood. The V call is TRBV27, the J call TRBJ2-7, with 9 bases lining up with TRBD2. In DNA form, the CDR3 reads TGTGCCAGCAAGACTAGCGGCTACGAGCAGTACTTC. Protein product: CASKTSGYEQYF.